One and the same sample provided the 5 T cell receptor beta chains below, sequenced in a study of T-cell reconstitution after alpha-beta-depleted transplantation in children. Unique molecular identifiers were used to barcode this TCRbeta library. A single record per CDR3 protein comes from TCRdb applying MiXCR to the PCR reads. The data contain some 440,000 distinct CDR3 sequences, around 15% of them singletons. The sequencing used PBMCs, mostly from graft donor cells, collected 360 days after TCRalphabeta/CD19-depleted stem cell transplant. These receptors came from a boy in the first two years of life who had a stem cell transplant for Wiskott-Aldrich syndrome, so the T cells may come from the graft donor.

This chain links TRBV24-1 with TRBJ1-2; no clear D gene. V lost 7 bases and J 8 bases, leaving 13 bases between the germline ends. The CDR3 loop spans 12 amino acids. CDR1 KGHDR and CDR2 SFDVKD come from the germline V gene. The CDR3 loop reads CATRGDQSGYTF. The CDR3 nucleotides read TGTGCCACCAGGGGTGACCAGTCGGGCTACACCTTC.

In its sample, this clonotype was seen a few times. This chain joins TRBV29-1 and TRBJ2-4; D is undetermined. Trimming took 2 bases from V and 9 from J, leaving 8 bases between them. The CDR3 length is 11 residues. CDR1 is SQVTM, CDR2 ANQGSEA, per germline. The CDR3 DNA reads TGCAGCGTTGAAACACCCGGCATTCAGTACTTC. Amino acids: CSVETPGIQYF.

CDR3 nucleotide sequence: TGTGCCAGCAGCAAGTTCTTGGCCTACGAGCAGTACTTC. Translating gives CASSKFLAYEQYF. This rearrangement joins TRBV12-3 or TRBV12-4 to TRBJ2-7, with no clear D. CDR3 length equals 13 residues. V was pared by 6 bases and J by 2 bases, with 11 bases between.

This clonotype was detected ten times or more. Sequence at one end of the junction differs from germline and may be a read error. This chain connects TRBV5-1 to TRBJ1-2, with D unclear. CDR1 is SGHRS, CDR2 YFSETQ, per germline. The CDR3 is 12 residues long. The CDR3: CASSLGDYGYTF. CDR3 bases: TGTGCCAGCAGCTTGGGAGATTATGGCTACACCTTC.

V gene TRBV15 combines with J gene TRBJ2-3, with no clear D. V dropped 10 bases and J dropped 0 bases, with 11 bases sitting between them. The CDR3 length is 13 residues. CDR1 and CDR2 (germline): LNHNV, YYDKDF (reference sequence). This CDR3 reads CAILQGSTDTQYF. DNA of the CDR3: TGTGCCATCTTACAAGGGAGCACAGATACGCAGTATTTT.